These T cell receptor beta chains were read from a single sample in a study of cytomegalovirus exposure and HLA in healthy donors. Assay used: immunoSEQ multiplex PCR; TCRdb lists only in-frame clones, some missing. The profile shows approximately 150,000 clones, approximately 81% of them singletons. The sample comprised PBMCs. These receptors were taken from a female donor in good health and CMV-seronegative. Both conserved end residues are part of each CDR3. The order of the fields is D gene, clone size, J gene, V gene, CDR3 DNA, CDR3 protein. A D gene is named only where the DNA matches it firmly. Only some rows state a clone size, as once, few, many or a class for expanded clones.

NA | NA | TRBJ2-7 | TRBV11-3 | TGTGCCAGCAGCTTAGGGATGGGGCACCACGAGCAGTACTTC | CASSLGMGHHEQYF
NA | NA | TRBJ1-5 | TRBV27 | TGTGCCAGCAGTTTCCGGGAGAAGGGTCAGCCCCAGCATTTT | CASSFREKGQPQHF
NA | once | TRBJ2-5 | TRBV6-1 | TGTGCCAGCAGGTCCGGGTCCGAAGAGACCCAGTACTTC | CASRSGSEETQYF
TRBD1 | NA | TRBJ1-3 | TRBV19 | TGTGCCAGTAGTATTGTCAGGGGGCCAGGATCCGGCCGAAACACCATATATTTT | CASSIVRGPGSGRNTIYF
TRBD2 | NA | TRBJ2-7 | TRBV9 | TGTGCCAGCAGCACCGGGGGGGGATCCCCCGAGCAGTACTTC | CASSTGGGSPEQYF
NA | NA | TRBJ2-7 | TRBV4-1 | TGCGCCAGCAGCCAAGATTGGGCCGGGGGGCTCTACGAGCAGTACTTC | CASSQDWAGGLYEQYF
TRBD2 | NA | TRBJ2-1 | TRBV11-3 | TGTGCCAGCAGCTTTAGGGGACTAGGGCAGCAGTTCTTC | CASSFRGLGQQFF
TRBD2 | NA | TRBJ2-1 | TRBV28 | TGTGCCAGCAGCTTACTAGCGGGGGGTAATGAGCAGTTCTTC | CASSLLAGGNEQFF
NA | NA | TRBJ1-2 | TRBV5-1 | TGCGCCAGCAGCTTGCAATCGGGAAGTGGGTATGGCTACACCTTC | CASSLQSGSGYGYTF
NA | NA | TRBJ1-5 | TRBV9 | TGTGCCAGCAGCGATTCGACAGCGAATCAGCCCCAGCATTTT | CASSDSTANQPQHF
NA | few | TRBJ1-2 | TRBV9 | TGTGCCAGCAGCCGGTCGGGGGACTATGGCTACACCTTC | CASSRSGDYGYTF
NA | NA | TRBJ2-1 | TRBV19 | TGTGCCAGTAGTATAGTGGGCGGAGGTGAGCAGTTCTTC | CASSIVGGGEQFF
TRBD2 | NA | TRBJ2-1 | TRBV13 | TGTGCCAGCAGCTTACCTGGGGGGGGTCTAGCCTACAATGAGCAGTTCTTC | CASSLPGGGLAYNEQFF
NA | NA | TRBJ1-5 | TRBV9 | TGTGCCAGCAGCGTAGGAGGTCATCAGCCCCAGCATTTT | CASSVGGHQPQHF
NA | NA | TRBJ2-3 | TRBV6-4 | TGTGCCAGCAGTGTGGGGGGAGGCACAGATACGCAGTATTTT | CASSVGGGTDTQYF
TRBD2 | NA | TRBJ2-5 | TRBV5-1 | TGCGCCAGCAGCCTGGGGACTAGCGGGGTCCAAGAGACCCAGTACTTC | CASSLGTSGVQETQYF